Below, 16 T cell receptor beta chains from the same sample are listed, as sequenced in a study of CD8+ T cells in alopecia areata. Sequencing used cDNA as its template, made by extracting RNA and reverse transcribing it. The protocol was immunoSEQ multiplex PCR, while the TCRdb copy is restricted to in-frame clones and leaves out a portion. The sample records roughly 120,000 clones, 58% being singletons. Treatment meaning: oral pan-JAK inhibitor, 5-10 mg twice daily. The starting material was CD8+ T cells sorted from blood, obtained at week 4, from a patient treated with tofacitinib. The receptor set was obtained from a human donor with alopecia areata.

The CDR3 protein is CSVPPGAHEQFF. In DNA, the CDR3 is TGCAGCGTTCCGCCCGGGGCGCATGAGCAGTTCTTC. This chain uses TRBV29-1 with TRBJ2-1, with D perhaps assigned TRBD1 or TRBD2 (5 bases each). The CDR3 has 12 residues. V lost 5 bases and J lost 8, with 13 bases in between. The V gene's germline CDR1 is SQVTM and CDR2 ANQGSEA.

The genes are TRBV25-1 and TRBJ1-1, with D uncertain. Germline-derived CDR1 and CDR2 are MGHDK and SYGVNS. V was trimmed by 3 bases and J by 5 bases, leaving 10 bases between them. The CDR3 runs to 13 residues. This CDR3 reads CASSESGGTEAFF. As DNA, the CDR3 is TGTGCCAGCAGTGAGTCAGGAGGAACTGAAGCTTTCTTT.

V is TRBV9 and J is TRBJ2-1; D might be TRBD1 (6 bases). The CDR3 is made up of 14 amino acids. CDR1 is SGDLS and CDR2 is YYNGEE in the germline V gene. Trimming removed 0 bases at V and 6 bases at J, with 10 bases between. CDR3 in amino acids: CASSVDRVGNEQFF. The CDR3 coding sequence is TGTGCCAGCAGCGTAGACAGGGTCGGCAATGAGCAGTTCTTC.

The chain carries TRBV7-6 and TRBJ2-5, with 12 bases fitting TRBD2. This CDR3 contains 17 residues. V dropped 4 bases and J dropped 8; count of bases not matched to a gene: 14. Germline V CDR1 and CDR2: SGHVS, FNYEAQ. Here the CDR3 DNA reads TGTGCCAGCAGCTCCCCTCTCCAAGGACTAGCGGGGTTCACCCAGTACTTC. Amino acids: CASSSPLQGLAGFTQYF.

V gene TRBV25-1 combines with J gene TRBJ1-5; D unclear. Between the trimmed V and J ends, which lost 8 bases and 0 bases, there was a span of 14 bases. CDR3 length equals 15 residues. Germline-derived CDR1 and CDR2 are MGHDK and SYGVNS. The CDR3 sequence: CASASNEYSNQPQHF. The CDR3, as DNA: TGTGCCAGCGCGAGCAATGAGTATAGCAATCAGCCCCAGCATTTT.

The J gene is TRBJ1-1, the V gene TRBV29-1; D may be TRBD1 (6 bases). Trimming removed 0 bases at V and 1 base at J, with 9 bases between. Germline loops: CDR1 SQVTM, CDR2 ANQGSEA. This CDR3 has 14 amino acids. The DNA for the CDR3 is TGCAGCGTTGAAGATCTGGACAGGAACACTGAAGCTTTCTTT. Its translation: CSVEDLDRNTEAFF.

Here the CDR3 reads CASSVDGRTEAFF. In DNA form, the CDR3 reads TGTGCCAGCAGCGTAGACGGAAGGACTGAAGCTTTCTTT. The chain is built from TRBV9 and TRBJ1-1; D is uncertain. Trimming cost V 0 bases and J 5 bases, with 8 bases left between them. This CDR3 spans 13 amino acids. Germline values: CDR1 SGDLS, CDR2 YYNGEE.

This rearrangement joins TRBV29-1 to TRBJ2-2; D is undetermined. The germline V and J ends were trimmed by 6 bases and 5 bases, with 4 bases remaining between them. Germline lookup yields CDR1 SQVTM and CDR2 ANQGSEA. This CDR3 has 10 amino acids. The CDR3, as DNA: TGCAGCGTCATGACCGGGGAGCTGTTTTTT. The encoded protein is CSVMTGELFF.

This clone has only a few counts. The V and J genes are TRBV30 and TRBJ1-1; D call uncertain. This CDR3 region has 11 residues. V gave up 2 bases and J gave up 6 bases, with 7 bases separating them. CDR1 and CDR2 (germline): GTSNPN, SVGIG (reference sequence). The CDR3 DNA is TGTGCCTGGAGTTGGGCGCCTGAAGCTTTCTTT. Translation gives CAWSWAPEAFF.

There are a few counts of this clone. The chain recombines TRBV6-5 with TRBJ1-5; D is possibly TRBD1 (5 bases). With 2 bases removed from V and 5 bases from J, the gap between germline ends came to 10 bases. This CDR3 contains 14 residues. Germline CDR1 is MNHEY and CDR2 is SVGAGI. CDR3 region: CASSYLGDDQPQHF. The CDR3 bases are TGTGCCAGCAGTTACCTCGGGGACGATCAGCCCCAGCATTTT.

J is TRBJ1-6 and V is TRBV30; 7 bases map to TRBD1. V lost 5 bases and J lost 0; bases outside the gene matches: 10. Germline V CDR1 and CDR2: GTSNPN, SVGIG (reference sequence). CDR3 size: 17 residues. The DNA for the CDR3 is TGTGCCTGGGACGACAGGGTCGGTGGCTCCTATAATTCACCCCTCCACTTT. As protein: CAWDDRVGGSYNSPLHF.

The genes are TRBV10-3 and TRBJ2-5; 8 positions agree with TRBD2. J lost 5 bases, V lost 5 bases, and 13 bases had no gene match. The CDR3 consists of 16 residues. Germline V gives CDR1 ENHRY, CDR2 SYGVKD. CDR3 sequence (DNA): TGTGCCATCAGTCCTATTCCGGGGGGGCTAATGGAGACCCAGTACTTC. This gives the protein CAISPIPGGLMETQYF.

This clone was recorded a few times. V gene TRBV7-9 combines with J gene TRBJ1-2; 9 bases agree with TRBD1. The V gene end was trimmed by 3 bases and the J gene end by 8 bases; junction bases not matched to a gene: 10. The CDR3 contains 15 residues. Germline values: CDR1 SEHNR, CDR2 FQNEAQ (reference sequence). This CDR3 is CASSFNTGTGFGYTF. CDR3 nucleotide sequence: TGTGCCAGCAGCTTTAACACCGGGACAGGGTTCGGCTACACCTTC. The variable domain in full, completed from reference TRBV7-9 and TRBJ1-2, reads DTGVSQNPRHKITKRGQNVTFRCDPISEHNRLYWYRQTLGQGPEFLTYFQNEAQLEKSRLLSDRFSAERPKGSFSTLEIQRTEQGDSAMYLCASSFNTGTGFGYTFGSGTRLTVV.

The chain employs TRBV4-3 and TRBJ2-5, with D possibly matching TRBD1 (6 bases). The germline V gene encodes CDR1 LGHNA and CDR2 YSLEER. V lost 2 bases and J 3 bases, leaving 13 bases between the germline ends. The CDR3 consists of 15 residues. The CDR3 reads CASSQYRQAKETQYF. The CDR3 DNA reads TGCGCCAGCAGCCAATACCGACAGGCAAAAGAGACCCAGTACTTC.

The table lists this clone with a few counts. J is TRBJ2-7 and V is TRBV29-1, with 8 positions matching TRBD1. CDR1 and CDR2 from the germline V gene are SQVTM and ANQGSEA. CDR3 length: 12 residues. V gave up 4 bases and J gave up 3 bases; unmatched junction bases: 2. The CDR3, as DNA: TGCAGCGTTGTGGACAGGGTCTACGAGCAGTACTTC. Its protein product is CSVVDRVYEQYF.

This clone showed up just once. Other DNA sequences from this sample encode an identical CDR3 as well. The chain carries TRBV7-9 and TRBJ1-1; D gene ambiguous. The CDR3 length is 12 residues. V lost 1 base, J lost 5 bases, and 5 bases lay in between. CDR1 and CDR2 from the germline V gene are SEHNR and FQNEAQ (reference sequence). CDR3 nucleotides: TGTGCCAGCAGCTTAGGAACAACTGAAGCTTTCTTT. Amino acids: CASSLGTTEAFF.